This T cell receptor (beta chain) was recovered during a study of shared clonotypes between healthy human individuals. The study, taken as a whole, reports: Generation probability values for non-shared clonotypes were lower than those for clonotypes shared by all four donors.

Naivety among CD8 cells was defined by CD45RO negativity and positive CCR7 selection, thereby excluding terminally differentiated effector memory CD45RA+ cells. Produced via immunoSEQ multiplex PCR; TCRdb's table is partial and in-frame only. The sample lists about 2.2 million clones; roughly 95% were seen once. In the case of this clone: What it binds is unknown.

This clonotype originated in a man aged 18 to 35 in good health. Some clones in this sample may be carry-over from other donors' samples. Sequences were obtained from naive CD8+ T cells from PBMCs.

The CDR3 DNA follows: TGTGCCAGCAGCCCAGATTTAGCCAAAAACATTCAGTACTTC. Translated: CASSPDLAKNIQYF. The gene calls are TRBV7-9 and TRBJ2-4; D is ambiguous. The CDR3 runs 14 residues. Looked up from germline, CDR1 is SEHNR and CDR2 is FQNEAQ (reference sequence). The V and J ends lost 5 bases and 0 bases respectively, with 8 bases between them.